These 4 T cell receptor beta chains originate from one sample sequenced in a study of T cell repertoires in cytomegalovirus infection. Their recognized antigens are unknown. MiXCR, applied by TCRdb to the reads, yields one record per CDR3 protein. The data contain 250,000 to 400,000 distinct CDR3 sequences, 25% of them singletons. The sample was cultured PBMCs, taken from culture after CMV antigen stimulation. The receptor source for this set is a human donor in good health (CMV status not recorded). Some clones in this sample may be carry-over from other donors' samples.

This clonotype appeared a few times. CDR3 sequence (DNA): TGTGCCAGCAGTTCGGACAGGGGGAACTATGGCTACACCTTC. This translates into CASSSDRGNYGYTF. This chain uses TRBV12-3 or TRBV12-4 with TRBJ1-2; 10 bases match TRBD1. The CDR3 runs 14 residues. Losses at the gene ends were 4 bases for V and 2 bases for J; bases not matched to a gene: 1.

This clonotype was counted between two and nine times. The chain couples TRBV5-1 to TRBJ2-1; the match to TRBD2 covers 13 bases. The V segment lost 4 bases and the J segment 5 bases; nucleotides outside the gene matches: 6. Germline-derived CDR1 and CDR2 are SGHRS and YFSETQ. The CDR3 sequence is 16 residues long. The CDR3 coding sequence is TGCGCCAGCAGCAAAGGAGGGACTAGCGGGGACAATGAGCAGTTCTTC. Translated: CASSKGGTSGDNEQFF.

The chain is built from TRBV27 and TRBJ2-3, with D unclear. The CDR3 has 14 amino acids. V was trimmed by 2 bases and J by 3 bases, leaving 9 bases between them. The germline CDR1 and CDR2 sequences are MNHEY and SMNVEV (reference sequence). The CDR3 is CASSLNPRTDTQYF. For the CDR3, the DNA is TGTGCCAGCAGTTTAAACCCGCGAACAGATACGCAGTATTTT.

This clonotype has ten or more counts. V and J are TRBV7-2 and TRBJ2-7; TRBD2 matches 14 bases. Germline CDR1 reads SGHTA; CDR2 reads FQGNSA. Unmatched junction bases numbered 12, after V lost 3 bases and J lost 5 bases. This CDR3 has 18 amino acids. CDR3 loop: CASSLWGLAGDARHEQYV. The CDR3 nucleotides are TGTGCCAGCAGCTTGTGGGGACTAGCGGGAGACGCTCGCCACGAGCAGTACGTC.